The 17 T cell receptor beta chains listed next were all sequenced from one sample in a study of T cells after yellow fever vaccination. Each CDR3 protein is one row after TCRdb ran MiXCR on the 5' RACE reads. The table shows approximately 340,000 distinct CDR3 sequences, with over 8% occurring only once. The sample consisted of PBMCs, taken on the day of the first yellow fever vaccination. The receptors come from a young man who received the YFV17D yellow fever vaccine.

The genes are TRBV27 and TRBJ1-6; 7 bases align to TRBD1. Germline V lookup: CDR1 MNHEY, CDR2 SMNVEV (reference sequence). The CDR3 loop spans 13 amino acids. The J segment lost 13 bases and the V segment lost 5 bases, leaving 8 bases of the junction unmatched. CDR3 nucleotide sequence: TGTGCCAGCAGTCCAAGGGACAGATCCCCCCTCCACTTT. This sequence encodes CASSPRDRSPLHF.

The chain has TRBV4-2 and TRBJ2-7, with D perhaps TRBD2 (5 bases). The CDR3 sequence is 14 residues long. The V end was cut by 1 base, the J end by 4 bases, with 11 bases between. CDR1 LGHNA and CDR2 YNFKEQ come from the germline V gene. In DNA form, the CDR3 reads TGTGCCAGCAGCCAAGCGGGAAGGGCGTACGAGCAGTACGTC. Protein sequence: CASSQAGRAYEQYV.

V usage is TRBV28 and J usage is TRBJ1-1, with D tentatively TRBD1 (6 bases). The CDR3 is 12 residues long. From germline, CDR1 is MDHEN and CDR2 SYDVKM. Trimming pared 4 bases from V and 6 bases from J, leaving 9 bases between. The CDR3 sequence is CASSSWTAEAFF. The CDR3 DNA sequence: TGTGCCAGCAGTTCATGGACAGCTGAAGCTTTCTTT.

V usage is TRBV20-1 and J usage is TRBJ1-1; D not resolved. Trimming took 1 base from V and 0 from J, leaving 12 bases between them. The V gene's germline CDR1 is DFQATT and CDR2 SNEGSKA (reference sequence). The CDR3 loop spans 15 amino acids. CDR3 sequence reads: CSARVGLGMNTEAFF. The CDR3 DNA reads TGCAGTGCTAGAGTCGGCCTAGGAATGAACACTGAAGCTTTCTTT.

The chain has TRBV4-3 and TRBJ2-6; D remains unclear. The CDR3 totals 16 residues. The V end lost 3 bases, the J end lost 3 bases, and 12 bases lay between the germline ends. The germline V gene has CDR1 LGHNA and CDR2 YSLEER. Here the CDR3 DNA reads TGCGCCAGCAGCCAGGACCCCGAGGTTGGGGCCAACGTCCTGACTTTC. Its translation: CASSQDPEVGANVLTF.

The J gene is TRBJ2-2, the V gene TRBV6-6; D remains ambiguous. The CDR3 runs to 13 residues. Germline V gene sequence: CDR1 MNHNY, CDR2 SVGAGI (reference sequence). Trimming shortened V by 10 bases and J by 3 bases, and 12 bases separated the two germline ends. CDR3 in amino acids: CAITLMHTGELFF. Here the CDR3 DNA reads TGTGCCATCACACTGATGCACACCGGGGAGCTGTTTTTT.

This clonotype appeared a few times. The chain couples TRBV6-1 to TRBJ2-5; the match to TRBD2 covers 7 bases. The CDR3 runs to 14 residues. Germline V gives CDR1 MNHNS, CDR2 SASEGT. V dropped 2 bases and J dropped 4; count of bases not matched to a gene: 4. CDR3 sequence (DNA): TGTGCCAGCAGTGAATCGTCGGGGGGAGAGACCCAGTACTTC. Encoded protein: CASSESSGGETQYF.

In nucleotides, the CDR3 is TGTGCCAGCAGCTCCGGGGACAGGCCTCAAGAGACCCAGTACTTC. Translation: CASSSGDRPQETQYF. This rearrangement joins TRBV7-2 to TRBJ2-5; 8 bases match TRBD1. CDR1 is SGHTA and CDR2 is FQGNSA in the germline V gene. Losses at the gene ends were 4 bases for V and 2 bases for J; bases not matched to a gene: 6. CDR3 size: 15 residues.

At least ten counts were recorded for this clonotype. V gene TRBV4-1 combines with J gene TRBJ1-2; D is unclear. V lost 1 base to trimming and J lost 5 bases, with 11 bases between them. The germline V gene has CDR1 MGHRA and CDR2 YSYEKL. The CDR3 has 14 residues. This CDR3 is CASSQVRTGYGYTF. As DNA, the CDR3 is TGCGCCAGCAGCCAAGTAAGGACGGGTTATGGCTACACCTTC.

The chain links TRBV12-3 or TRBV12-4 to TRBJ2-5; either TRBD1 or TRBD2 may fit D (5 bases each). V was shortened by 6 bases and J by 0 bases, with 11 bases between the two germline ends. The CDR3 is 14 residues long. For the CDR3, the DNA is TGTGCCAGCAGCTCCGGGACCGACCAAGAGACCCAGTACTTC. It translates to CASSSGTDQETQYF.

About this clonotype: One end of the junction does not line up with germline, which may come from a read error. The chain uses TRBV4-2 and TRBJ2-1; TRBD2 agrees at 13 bases. This CDR3 contains 16 residues. The germline V gene encodes CDR1 LGHNA and CDR2 YNFKEQ. CDR3: CASSRETSGGYNELFF. The DNA of the CDR3 is TGTGCCAGCAGCCGAGAGACTAGCGGGGGGTACAATGAGCTGTTCTTC.

V is TRBV28 and J is TRBJ2-2; perhaps TRBD2 as D (6 bases). Germline-derived CDR1 and CDR2 are MDHEN and SYDVKM. The CDR3 loop spans 15 amino acids. Trimming stripped 2 bases from V and 4 bases from J, with 11 bases between. Written as DNA, the CDR3 is TGTGCCAGCAGTTTAGCGGGGCGGAGCACCGGGGAGCTGTTTTTT. This sequence encodes CASSLAGRSTGELFF.

This clonotype has only a few counts. The genes are TRBV3-1 and TRBJ1-5; weak D call: TRBD1 (5 bases). V gave up 0 bases and J gave up 0 bases, with 18 bases separating them. In germline, CDR1 is LGHDT, CDR2 YNNKEL (reference sequence). The CDR3 covers 19 residues. CDR3 nucleotide sequence: TGTGCCAGCAGCCAAGACAACACCGGGGGACTCTATAGCAATCAGCCCCAGCATTTT. Residues: CASSQDNTGGLYSNQPQHF.

The chain has TRBV20-1 and TRBJ1-4; 11 nucleotides align to TRBD1. Germline CDR1 and CDR2: DFQATT and SNEGSKA (reference sequence). There are 15 residues in the CDR3. The J segment lost 6 bases and the V segment lost 3 bases, leaving 6 bases of the junction unmatched. The DNA for the CDR3 is TGCAGTGCTAGGGACAGGGGGCTACGTGATGAAAAACTGTTTTTT. Its translation is CSARDRGLRDEKLFF.

This clonotype was counted a few times. The V gene is TRBV4-2, the J gene TRBJ2-3, with 12 bases lining up with TRBD2. There are 17 residues in the CDR3. Germline CDR1 is LGHNA and CDR2 is YNFKEQ. After removal of 11 bases from V and 4 bases from J, the junction contained 16 bases not matched to a gene. CDR3 coding DNA: TGTGCCGTCAGCTACGATCCTAGCGGGGGGGCCTCAGATACGCAGTATTTT. It encodes CAVSYDPSGGASDTQYF.

In this sample, this clonotype turned up many times. The chain couples TRBV10-1 to TRBJ2-4; the D is unclear. This CDR3 is 13 amino acids long. CDR1 is WNHNN and CDR2 is SYGVQD in the germline V gene (reference sequence). V lost 4 bases and J 6 bases, leaving 10 bases between the germline ends. The CDR3 loop reads CASSVGMGNIQYF. The CDR3 DNA reads as TGCGCCAGCAGTGTAGGGATGGGAAACATTCAGTACTTC.

Many counts were recorded for this clonotype. This chain connects TRBV7-9 to TRBJ2-2; D unresolved. V dropped 6 bases and J dropped 3 bases, with 17 bases sitting between them. The germline V gene encodes CDR1 SEHNR and CDR2 FQNEAQ (reference sequence). The CDR3 is 16 amino acids. The CDR3 loop reads CASRKNRDGDTGELFF. DNA of the CDR3: TGTGCCAGCAGGAAAAACCGAGACGGCGACACCGGGGAGCTGTTTTTT.